This passage covers 31 T cell receptor beta chains from one sample sequenced in a study of blood T cell repertoires in COVID-19. Only in-frame clones appear in the TCRdb table, and some are missing; sequencing was by immunoSEQ multiplex PCR. The sample carries 280,000 or so clones, more than 75% recorded once. Material for sequencing was peripheral blood. All receptors derive from a woman in her thirties who had recovered from COVID-19.

V usage is TRBV19 and J usage is TRBJ1-2; 8 bases agree with TRBD1. J gave up 4 bases and V 3 bases, and 4 bases lay outside the gene matches. The germline V gene has CDR1 LNHDA and CDR2 SQIVND (reference sequence). The CDR3 has 14 residues. The CDR3 nucleotides are TGTGCCAGTAGTATCGGGACAGGTTCCTATGGCTACACCTTC. Residues: CASSIGTGSYGYTF.

The chain is built from TRBV5-1 and TRBJ2-5; 10 bases map to TRBD2. Germline lookup yields CDR1 SGHRS and CDR2 YFSETQ. The CDR3 consists of 17 residues. V was pared by 0 bases and J by 3 bases, with 8 bases of the junction left unmatched. The CDR3 DNA sequence: TGCGCCAGCAGCTTGGCCTCTAGCGGGGGACCGGAAGAGACCCAGTACTTC. It encodes CASSLASSGGPEETQYF.

The V and J genes are TRBV9 and TRBJ2-1; TRBD2 matches at 13 bases. This CDR3 has 16 amino acids. Germline CDR1 reads SGDLS; CDR2 reads YYNGEE. Unmatched junction bases numbered 2, after V lost 2 bases and J lost 3 bases. This chain's CDR3 is CASSVGTSGNYNEQFF. The CDR3 DNA sequence: TGTGCCAGCAGCGTCGGGACTAGCGGGAACTACAATGAGCAGTTCTTC. The complete variable domain, with remaining parts taken from reference TRBV9 and TRBJ2-1, reads DSGVTQTPKHLITATGQRVTLRCSPRSGDLSVYWYQQSLDQGLQFLIQYYNGEERAKGNILERFSAQQFPDLHSELNLSSLELGDSALYFCASSVGTSGNYNEQFFGPGTRLTVL.

The J gene is TRBJ1-2, the V gene TRBV2; D is ambiguous. CDR3 length equals 12 residues. Germline V CDR1 and CDR2: SNHLY, FYNNEI. V was cut by 3 bases and J by 4 bases, with 6 bases left in between. CDR3 nucleotide sequence: TGTGCCAGCAGTGAGGTCGGCTATGGCTACACCTTC. Translating it yields CASSEVGYGYTF.

The chain has TRBV2 and TRBJ2-5, with no clear D. Germline CDR1 SNHLY, CDR2 FYNNEI. This CDR3 region has 11 residues. V lost 6 bases and J lost 5, with 7 bases in between. The CDR3: CASRSRETQYF. CDR3 DNA: TGTGCCAGCAGAAGCCGGGAGACCCAGTACTTC. Supplemented by reference TRBV2 and TRBJ2-5, the full variable domain reads EPEVTQTPSHQVTQMGQEVILRCVPISNHLYFYWYRQILGQKVEFLVSFYNNEISEKSEIFDDQFSVERPDGSNFTLKIRSTKLEDSAMYFCASRSRETQYFGPGTRLLVL.

The chain recombines TRBV28 with TRBJ1-3; D is unresolved. The V gene's germline CDR1 is MDHEN and CDR2 SYDVKM. The CDR3 has 14 amino acids. The ends were cut back, 5 bases at V and 0 bases at J, with 8 bases in the middle. Written as DNA, the CDR3 is TGTGCCAGCAGTCTAACTCGCTCTGGAAACACCATATATTTT. Its protein product is CASSLTRSGNTIYF.

This clone was detected only a few times. The V gene is TRBV2, the J gene TRBJ1-5; 7 nucleotides align to TRBD1. The ends lost 10 bases at V and 1 base at J; junction bases unmatched: 7. CDR3 length equals 14 residues. Germline V CDR1 and CDR2: SNHLY, FYNNEI. The CDR3 sequence: CATRQGLSNQPQHF. CDR3 DNA sequence: TGTGCCACACGACAGGGTTTAAGCAATCAGCCCCAGCATTTT.

This clone occurred a few times. This rearrangement joins TRBV5-1 to TRBJ2-2, with 7 bases fitting TRBD1. This CDR3 is built from 14 residues. Unmatched junction bases numbered 5, after V lost 4 bases and J lost 5 bases. From germline, CDR1 is SGHRS and CDR2 YFSETQ. The CDR3 DNA follows: TGCGCCAGCAGCGACAGGGTGGGAACCGGGGAGCTGTTTTTT. Translation: CASSDRVGTGELFF.

This chain links TRBV4-1 with TRBJ1-5; weak D call: TRBD1 (5 bases). The CDR3 sequence is 16 residues long. CDR1 is MGHRA and CDR2 is YSYEKL in the germline V gene. Trimming took off 1 base at V and 2 bases at J, with 12 bases between the two ends. DNA for the CDR3: TGCGCCAGCAGCCAAGGGTCGGGGGTTCGCAATCAGCCCCAGCATTTT. Translation: CASSQGSGVRNQPQHF.

The rearrangement uses TRBV27 and TRBJ2-3; no firm D call. The germline CDR1 and CDR2 sequences are MNHEY and SMNVEV (reference sequence). The CDR3 has 13 residues. The V and J ends lost 3 bases and 5 bases respectively, with 9 bases between them. CDR3 sequence reads: CASSLRPGDTQYF. CDR3 DNA sequence: TGTGCCAGCAGTTTGCGGCCTGGAGATACGCAGTATTTT.

This clone was recorded once. J is TRBJ1-4 and V is TRBV28, with D possibly TRBD1 on 6 matching bases. The CDR3 runs to 15 residues. The germline V gene encodes CDR1 MDHEN and CDR2 SYDVKM. With 10 bases removed from V and 6 bases from J, the gap between germline ends came to 21 bases. CDR3 sequence: CATRPGTGRYEKLFF. CDR3 DNA sequence: TGTGCCACGAGGCCCGGAACAGGGCGGTATGAAAAACTGTTTTTT.

The V call is TRBV7-2, the J call TRBJ1-2; TRBD1 might be the D (6 bases). CDR3 length: 16 residues. The germline V gene encodes CDR1 SGHTA and CDR2 FQGNSA. The V end lost 0 bases, the J end lost 0 bases, and 11 bases lay between the germline ends. CDR3 loop: CASSLAGGPANYGYTF. The CDR3, as DNA: TGTGCCAGCAGCTTAGCGGGGGGGCCGGCTAACTATGGCTACACCTTC.

The V call is TRBV19, the J call TRBJ2-7, with D possibly being TRBD1 (5 bases). The V gene's germline CDR1 is LNHDA and CDR2 SQIVND (reference sequence). The CDR3 has 11 residues. The V end lost 8 bases, the J end lost 3 bases, and 8 bases lay between the germline ends. The CDR3 is CASSQGYEQYF. In DNA form, the CDR3 reads TGTGCCAGTTCTCAGGGCTACGAGCAGTACTTC.

The CDR3 protein is CASSLGGQLVQQFF. The DNA for the CDR3 is TGTGCCAGCAGTTTAGGGGGCCAATTAGTTCAGCAGTTCTTC. This rearrangement joins TRBV28 to TRBJ2-1; a weak D match, TRBD1 (6 bases). The CDR3 is 14 residues long. Trimming took 2 bases from V and 11 from J, leaving 16 bases between them. Germline CDR1 and CDR2: MDHEN and SYDVKM.

This clone was seen only a few times. The V and J genes are TRBV12-5 and TRBJ1-3; unclear D gene. Germline V gene data show CDR1 as LGHNT and CDR2 as FRNRAP. The CDR3 covers 14 residues. The V end was cut by 2 bases, the J end by 4 bases, with 9 bases between. Here the CDR3 DNA reads TGTGCTAGTGGTTTGTGGGCTGGGGGAAACACCATATATTTT. Its translation is CASGLWAGGNTIYF.

V and J are TRBV14 and TRBJ2-5, with TRBD1 as a possible D gene (5 bases). The germline CDR1 and CDR2 sequences are SGHDN and FVKESK. Trimming cost V 1 base and J 3 bases, with 9 bases left between them. The CDR3 contains 14 residues. Written as DNA, the CDR3 is TGTGCCAGCAGCCAAGCTACGACAGAAGAGACCCAGTACTTC. Protein: CASSQATTEETQYF.

J is TRBJ2-7 and V is TRBV7-8; D is perhaps TRBD1 (5 bases). CDR3 length: 13 amino acids. The germline gives CDR1 SGHVS, CDR2 FQNEAQ. V was cut by 0 bases and J by 7 bases, with 10 bases left in between. The DNA for the CDR3 is TGTGCCAGCAGCTTAGCGCGGCAGGGTGAGCAGTACTTC. Protein product: CASSLARQGEQYF.

The rearrangement joins TRBV14 to TRBJ1-2, with D maybe TRBD1 (6 bases). V lost 4 bases and J 8 bases, leaving 20 bases between the germline ends. This CDR3 region has 15 residues. Germline-derived CDR1 and CDR2 are SGHDN and FVKESK. The CDR3 is CASSRDAGAPRGYTF. The CDR3 DNA is TGTGCCAGCAGCCGAGACGCAGGGGCCCCCCGCGGCTACACCTTC.

The rearrangement links TRBV7-2 to TRBJ2-7; D may be TRBD2 (5 bases). The V and J ends lost 1 base and 4 bases respectively, with 11 bases between them. CDR3 size: 14 residues. In germline, CDR1 is SGHTA, CDR2 FQGNSA. In DNA form, the CDR3 reads TGTGCCAGCAGCTTAGGGACTTCCAGTTACGAGCAGTACTTC. This codes for CASSLGTSSYEQYF.

The rearrangement links TRBV13 to TRBJ1-6; no clear D. This CDR3 is built from 16 residues. CDR1 is PRHDT, CDR2 FYEKMQ, per germline (reference sequence). The ends were cut back, 4 bases at V and 0 bases at J, with 10 bases in the middle. CDR3 DNA: TGTGCCAGCAGCTCCTCGGGGAGCTCCTATAATTCACCCCTCCACTTT. Residues: CASSSSGSSYNSPLHF.

The V and J genes are TRBV7-9 and TRBJ1-2; 7 bases align to TRBD1. The CDR3 contains 12 residues. The J segment lost 6 bases and the V segment lost 2 bases, leaving 0 bases of the junction unmatched. Looked up from germline, CDR1 is SEHNR and CDR2 is FQNEAQ (reference sequence). The CDR3 DNA reads as TGTGCCAGCAGCTTAAGGGGGCATGGCTACACCTTC. Translated: CASSLRGHGYTF.

This clone was observed once. The V and J genes are TRBV7-8 and TRBJ2-7; 11 bases agree with TRBD2. The J segment lost 4 bases and the V segment lost 5 bases, leaving 7 bases of the junction unmatched. From germline, CDR1 is SGHVS and CDR2 FQNEAQ. This CDR3 is 15 amino acids long. Here the CDR3 reads CASSLSGGAEYEQYF. The CDR3 DNA reads TGTGCCAGCAGCCTTAGCGGGGGGGCGGAGTACGAGCAGTACTTC. The full variable domain, with the rest looked up from reference TRBV7-8 and TRBJ2-7, is GAGVSQSPRYKVAKRGQDVALRCDPISGHVSLFWYQQALGQGPEFLTYFQNEAQLDKSGLPSDRFFAERPEGSVSTLKIQRTQQEDSAVYLCASSLSGGAEYEQYFGPGTRLTVT.

This clone was counted between two and nine times. V is TRBV21-1 and J is TRBJ1-5; the D call of TRBD1 is as the table states it, not checked on the DNA. TRBV21-1 is designated a pseudogene. The CDR3 spans 15 residues. In DNA, the CDR3 is TGTGCCAGCAGCAAAGGGCAGGGGCACAATCAGCCCCAGCATTTT. It translates to CASSKGQGHNQPQHF.

The gene calls are TRBV7-2 and TRBJ2-1; TRBD2 might be the D (5 bases). Germline lookup yields CDR1 SGHTA and CDR2 FQGNSA. This CDR3 comprises 12 residues. Trimming removed 5 bases from V and 4 bases from J, with 6 bases in between. CDR3 sequence: CASSRGYNEQFF. CDR3 DNA: TGTGCCAGCAGCAGAGGGTACAATGAGCAGTTCTTC.

This chain uses TRBV4-2 with TRBJ2-1, with a possible D match to TRBD2 (5 bases). Germline CDR1 reads LGHNA; CDR2 reads YNFKEQ. V gave up 4 bases and J gave up 4 bases, with 11 bases separating them. CDR3 size: 14 residues. CDR3: CASSPGGGYNEQFF. Written as DNA, the CDR3 is TGTGCCAGCAGCCCCGGCGGAGGTTACAATGAGCAGTTCTTC.

The chain uses TRBV6-5 and TRBJ2-1; tentative D call: TRBD2 (5 bases). The CDR3 is made up of 15 amino acids. The germline V gene encodes CDR1 MNHEY and CDR2 SVGAGI. Trimming removed 7 bases from V and 0 bases from J, with 13 bases in between. CDR3 region: CASMTGFTSYNEQFF. The CDR3 region has the DNA TGTGCCAGCATGACGGGATTCACCTCCTACAATGAGCAGTTCTTC.

This chain links TRBV27 with TRBJ1-4, with 9 bases that match TRBD1. The CDR3 runs 16 residues. CDR1 and CDR2 from the germline V gene are MNHEY and SMNVEV (reference sequence). V shed 5 bases and J 8 bases; nucleotides not matched to a gene: 12. The CDR3, as DNA: TGTGCCAGCAGTCCCCGCCTCCGGGACAGGGTCGAAAAACTGTTTTTT. It yields the protein CASSPRLRDRVEKLFF.

The chain has TRBV28 and TRBJ2-4; a weak D match, TRBD1 (6 bases). V shed 2 bases and J shed 3 bases, with 11 bases lying between them. This CDR3 has 15 residues. Germline V gene lookup returns CDR1 MDHEN and CDR2 SYDVKM. DNA for the CDR3: TGTGCCAGCAGTTTACAGGGGCATAGCAAAAACATTCAGTACTTC. It codes for CASSLQGHSKNIQYF.

J is TRBJ1-1 and V is TRBV11-2; 9 positions match TRBD1. CDR3 size: 16 residues. From germline, CDR1 is SGHAT and CDR2 FQNNGV. The V gene end was trimmed by 4 bases and the J gene end by 0 bases; junction bases not matched to a gene: 6. The CDR3 loop reads CASSSRDRVVNTEAFF. The CDR3 nucleotides are TGTGCCAGCAGCTCCCGGGACAGGGTAGTGAACACTGAAGCTTTCTTT.

This clone was seen more than once but under ten times. The V and J genes are TRBV4-1 and TRBJ2-7; maybe TRBD1 (6 bases). The germline V gene encodes CDR1 MGHRA and CDR2 YSYEKL. V lost 8 bases to trimming and J lost 7 bases, with 15 bases between them. CDR3 length: 12 amino acids. The CDR3: CASRDTKREQYF. The DNA for the CDR3 is TGCGCCAGCCGGGACACCAAACGGGAGCAGTACTTC.

The rearrangement links TRBV5-1 to TRBJ2-3; 11 bases are shared with TRBD2. The CDR3 runs to 16 residues. V shed 3 bases, J shed 2 bases, and the junction held 5 bases outside the gene matches. Germline V lookup: CDR1 SGHRS, CDR2 YFSETQ. The CDR3 DNA follows: TGCGCCAGCAGCTCCCTGACTAGCGGGGACACAGATACGCAGTATTTT. Amino acid sequence: CASSSLTSGDTDTQYF.